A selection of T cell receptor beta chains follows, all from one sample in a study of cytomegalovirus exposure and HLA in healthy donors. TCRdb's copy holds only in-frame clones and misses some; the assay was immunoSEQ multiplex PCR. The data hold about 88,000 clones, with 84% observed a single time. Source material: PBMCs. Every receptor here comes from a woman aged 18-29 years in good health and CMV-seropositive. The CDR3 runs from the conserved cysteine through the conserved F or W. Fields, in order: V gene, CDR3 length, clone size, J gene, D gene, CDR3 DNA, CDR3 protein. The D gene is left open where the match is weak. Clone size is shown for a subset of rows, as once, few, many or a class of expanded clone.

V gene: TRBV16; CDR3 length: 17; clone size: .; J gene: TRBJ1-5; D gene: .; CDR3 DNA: TGTGCCAGCAGCCAATCGGTCCAGACTTATAGCAATCAGCCCCAGCATTTT; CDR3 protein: CASSQSVQTYSNQPQHF
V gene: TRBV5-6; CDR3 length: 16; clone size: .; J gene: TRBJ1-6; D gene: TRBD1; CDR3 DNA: TGTGCCAGCAGCTTTTTAACGGCAGGGGGGAATTCACCCCTCCACTTT; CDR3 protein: CASSFLTAGGNSPLHF
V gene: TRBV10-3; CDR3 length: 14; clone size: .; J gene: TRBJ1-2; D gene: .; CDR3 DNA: TGTGCCACCCGCGTCCGCTTGGGCAACTATGGCTACACCTTC; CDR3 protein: CATRVRLGNYGYTF
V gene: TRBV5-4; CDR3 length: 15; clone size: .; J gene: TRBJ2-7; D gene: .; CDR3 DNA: TGTGCCAGCAGCTTGGGGCCAGGAACCTCCTACGAGCAGTACTTC; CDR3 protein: CASSLGPGTSYEQYF
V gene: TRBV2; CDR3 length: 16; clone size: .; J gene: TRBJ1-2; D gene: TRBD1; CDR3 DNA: TGTGCCAGCAGTGATACGACAGGGAAACCTAACTATGGCTACACCTTC; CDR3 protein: CASSDTTGKPNYGYTF
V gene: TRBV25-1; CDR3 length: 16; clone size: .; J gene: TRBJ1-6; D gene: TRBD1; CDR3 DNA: TGTGCCAGCAGTGGACCCGGGACAGGGTTGAATTCACCCCTCCACTTT; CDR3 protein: CASSGPGTGLNSPLHF
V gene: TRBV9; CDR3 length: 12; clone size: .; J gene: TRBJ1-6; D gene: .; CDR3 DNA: TGTGCCAGCAGCGTAGGGGAGCCACCCCTCCACTTT; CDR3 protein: CASSVGEPPLHF
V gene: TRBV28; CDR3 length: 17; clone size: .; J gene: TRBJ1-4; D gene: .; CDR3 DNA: TGTGCCAGCACCCCACCGGGCGCGGGGGGGGTTAATGAAAAACTGTTTTTT; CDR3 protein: CASTPPGAGGVNEKLFF
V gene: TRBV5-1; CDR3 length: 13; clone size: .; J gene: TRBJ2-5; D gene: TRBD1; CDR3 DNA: TGCGCCAGCAGCCACAGGGGACAAGAGACCCAGTACTTC; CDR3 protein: CASSHRGQETQYF
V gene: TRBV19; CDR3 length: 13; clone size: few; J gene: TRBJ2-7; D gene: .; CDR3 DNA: TGTGCCAGTAGTAAAGACAGTCTCTACGAGCAGTACTTC; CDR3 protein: CASSKDSLYEQYF
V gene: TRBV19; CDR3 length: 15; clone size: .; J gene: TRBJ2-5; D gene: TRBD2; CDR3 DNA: TGTGCCAGTAGTATCGGACTAGCAGGTTTGGAGACCCAGTACTTC; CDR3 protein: CASSIGLAGLETQYF
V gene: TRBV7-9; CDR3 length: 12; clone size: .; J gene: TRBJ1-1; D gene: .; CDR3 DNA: TGTGCCAGCAGCTTACGGGAAACTGAAGCTTTCTTT; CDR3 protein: CASSLRETEAFF
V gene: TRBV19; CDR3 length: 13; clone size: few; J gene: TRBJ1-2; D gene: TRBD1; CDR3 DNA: TGTGCCAGTAGAGGGACAGGGAGTCGTGGCTACACCTTC; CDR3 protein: CASRGTGSRGYTF
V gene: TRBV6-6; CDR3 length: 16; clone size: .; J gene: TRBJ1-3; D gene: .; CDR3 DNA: TGTGCCAGCAGTAAACCCCATGCAGGGTCTGGAAACACCATATATTTT; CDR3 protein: CASSKPHAGSGNTIYF
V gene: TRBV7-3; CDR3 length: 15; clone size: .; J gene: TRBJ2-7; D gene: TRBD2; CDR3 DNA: TGTGCCAGCAGCTTAAGTCTAGCGGGGGAGACCGAGCAGTACTTC; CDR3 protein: CASSLSLAGETEQYF
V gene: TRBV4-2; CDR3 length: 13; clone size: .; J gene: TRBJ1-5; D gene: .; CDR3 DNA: TGTGCCAGCAGCCAAGGCGGCAATCAGCCCCAGCATTTT; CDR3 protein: CASSQGGNQPQHF
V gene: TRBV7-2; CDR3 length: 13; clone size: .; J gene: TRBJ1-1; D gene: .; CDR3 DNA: TGTGCCAGCAGCCCAAGATCAGGTTCTGAAGCTTTCTTT; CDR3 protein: CASSPRSGSEAFF
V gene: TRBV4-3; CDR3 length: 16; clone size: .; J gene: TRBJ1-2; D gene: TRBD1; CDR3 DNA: TGCGCCAGCAGCCAAGGGGGACAGGGCACTAACTATGGCTACACCTTC; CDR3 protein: CASSQGGQGTNYGYTF
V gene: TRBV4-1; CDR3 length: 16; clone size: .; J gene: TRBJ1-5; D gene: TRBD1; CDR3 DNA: TGCGCCAGCAGCCAGGGACAGGGGAATCGGAATCAGCCCCAGCATTTT; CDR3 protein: CASSQGQGNRNQPQHF
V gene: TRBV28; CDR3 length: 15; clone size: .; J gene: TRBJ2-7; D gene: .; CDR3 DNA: TGTGCCAGCAGTTTAGGTCCGGGGTTCCAATACGAGCAGTACTTC; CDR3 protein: CASSLGPGFQYEQYF
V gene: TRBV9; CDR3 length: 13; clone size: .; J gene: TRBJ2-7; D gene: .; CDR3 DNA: TGTGCCAGCAGCGTAGCCCAGGGCTACGAGCAGTACTTC; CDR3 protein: CASSVAQGYEQYF
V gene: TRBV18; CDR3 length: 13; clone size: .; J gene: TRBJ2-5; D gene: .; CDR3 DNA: TGTGCCAGCTCACCTGACAGGCGAGAGACCCAGTACTTC; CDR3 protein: CASSPDRRETQYF
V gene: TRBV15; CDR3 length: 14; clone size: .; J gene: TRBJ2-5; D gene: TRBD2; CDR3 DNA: TGTGCCACCAGAAAAAGCGGGGGGAAAGAGACCCAGTACTTC; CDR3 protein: CATRKSGGKETQYF
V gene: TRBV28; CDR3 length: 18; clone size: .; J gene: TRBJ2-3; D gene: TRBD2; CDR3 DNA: TGTGCCAGCAGTTTGGGGCTAGCGGGGCTCACCCCCACAGATACGCAGTATTTT; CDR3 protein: CASSLGLAGLTPTDTQYF
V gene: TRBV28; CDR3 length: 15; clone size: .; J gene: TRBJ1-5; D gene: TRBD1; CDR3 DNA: TGTGCCACAAGACAGGGGGGTAAGAGCAATCAGCCCCAGCATTTT; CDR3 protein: CATRQGGKSNQPQHF
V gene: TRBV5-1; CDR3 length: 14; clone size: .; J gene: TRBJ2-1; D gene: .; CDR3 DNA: TGCGCCAGCAGCGCATACGGGGATTACAATGAGCAGTTCTTC; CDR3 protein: CASSAYGDYNEQFF
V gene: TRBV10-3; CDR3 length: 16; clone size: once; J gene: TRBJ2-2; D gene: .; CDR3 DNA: TGTGCCATCAGTGAGTCGCTAGGAGGGAACACCGGGGAGCTGTTTTTT; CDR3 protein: CAISESLGGNTGELFF
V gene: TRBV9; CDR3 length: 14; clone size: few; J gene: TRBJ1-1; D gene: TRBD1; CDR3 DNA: TGTGCCAGCAGCCCCGGACAGGGGAACACTGAAGCTTTCTTT; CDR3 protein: CASSPGQGNTEAFF
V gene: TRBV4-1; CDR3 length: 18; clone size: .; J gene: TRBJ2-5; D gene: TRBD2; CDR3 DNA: TGCGCCAGCAGCCACACCGGACTAGCGGGGGGAATACAAGAGACCCAGTACTTC; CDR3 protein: CASSHTGLAGGIQETQYF
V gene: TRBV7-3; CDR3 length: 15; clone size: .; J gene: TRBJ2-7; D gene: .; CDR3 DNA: TGTGCCAGCAGCCGGCACGCGGGAAGGGGCTACGAGCAGTACTTC; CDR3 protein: CASSRHAGRGYEQYF
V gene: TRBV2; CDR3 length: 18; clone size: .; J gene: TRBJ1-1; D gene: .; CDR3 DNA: TGTGCCAGCAGTGAAGAACTTGGATGGGGGGGAAGGAACACTGAAGCTTTCTTT; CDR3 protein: CASSEELGWGGRNTEAFF
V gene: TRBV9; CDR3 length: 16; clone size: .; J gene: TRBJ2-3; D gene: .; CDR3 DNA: TGTGCCAGCAGCGTAGGAACACGGGGGGCGGGAGATACGCAGTATTTT; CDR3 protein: CASSVGTRGAGDTQYF
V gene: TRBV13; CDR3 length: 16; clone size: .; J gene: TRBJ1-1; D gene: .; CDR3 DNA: TGTGCCAGCAGCCCCCCAGGGTCAAAGTTGGTAACTGAAGCTTTCTTT; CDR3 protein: CASSPPGSKLVTEAFF
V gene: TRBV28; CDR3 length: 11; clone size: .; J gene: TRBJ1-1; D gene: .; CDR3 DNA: TGTGCCAGCAACCAGGGTACTGAAGCTTTCTTT; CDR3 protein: CASNQGTEAFF
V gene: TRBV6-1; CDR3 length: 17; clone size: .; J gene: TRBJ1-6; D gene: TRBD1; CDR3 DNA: TGTGCCAGCAGTGAAGGACAGGGACTGGTCTATAATTCACCCCTCCACTTT; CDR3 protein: CASSEGQGLVYNSPLHF